This T cell receptor (beta chain) was retrieved from a study of cytomegalovirus exposure and HLA in healthy donors. Study information: According to later analysis, the same platform produced the 120 or so validation and under 750 first-cohort repertoires. Study-wide points: Cytomegalovirus association was assigned to approximately 160 TCR beta chains. Specificity of a few CMV-associated chains for CMV antigens was verified in vitro. The classifier reportedly diagnosed cytomegalovirus status with high specificity and sensitivity.

This clone was counted between two and nine times. What it binds is unknown. Produced via immunoSEQ multiplex PCR; TCRdb's table is partial and in-frame only. The table has 130,000 to 150,000 clones, less than 90% seen once. The germline V gene has CDR1 SNHLY and CDR2 FYNNEI. The V end was cut by 1 base, the J end by 4 bases, with 8 bases between. The CDR3 consists of 13 residues. The TCR comes from a man between 18 and 29 years old in good health and CMV-seronegative. V gene TRBV2 combines with J gene TRBJ2-7; TRBD2 is a possible D gene (5 bases). Sample: PBMCs. DNA for the CDR3: TGTGCCAGCAGTGAAGGATGGAGGTACGAGCAGTACTTC. This gives the protein CASSEGWRYEQYF.